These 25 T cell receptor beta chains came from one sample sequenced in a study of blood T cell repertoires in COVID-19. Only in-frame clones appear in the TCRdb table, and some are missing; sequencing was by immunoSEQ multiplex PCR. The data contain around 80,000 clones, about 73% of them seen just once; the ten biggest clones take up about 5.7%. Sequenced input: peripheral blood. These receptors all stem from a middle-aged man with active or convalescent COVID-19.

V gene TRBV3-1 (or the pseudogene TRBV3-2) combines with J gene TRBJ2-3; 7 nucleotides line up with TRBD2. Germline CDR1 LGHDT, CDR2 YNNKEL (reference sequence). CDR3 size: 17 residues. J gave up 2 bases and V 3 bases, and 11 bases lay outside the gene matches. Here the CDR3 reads CASSHRRASGDTDTQYF. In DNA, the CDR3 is TGTGCCAGCAGCCACCGTAGGGCCAGCGGGGACACAGATACGCAGTATTTT.

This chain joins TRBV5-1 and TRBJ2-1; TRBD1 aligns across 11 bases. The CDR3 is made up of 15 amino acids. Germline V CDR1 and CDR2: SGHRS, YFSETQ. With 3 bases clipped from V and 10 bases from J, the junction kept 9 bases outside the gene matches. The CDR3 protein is CASSSTGTGGSEQFF. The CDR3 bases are TGCGCCAGCAGCTCGACCGGGACAGGGGGGTCCGAGCAGTTCTTC. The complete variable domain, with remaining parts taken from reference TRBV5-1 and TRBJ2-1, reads KAGVTQTPRYLIKTRGQQVTLSCSPISGHRSVSWYQQTPGQGLQFLFEYFSETQRNKGNFPGRFSGRQFSNSRSEMNVSTLELGDSALYLCASSSTGTGGSEQFFGPGTRLTVL.

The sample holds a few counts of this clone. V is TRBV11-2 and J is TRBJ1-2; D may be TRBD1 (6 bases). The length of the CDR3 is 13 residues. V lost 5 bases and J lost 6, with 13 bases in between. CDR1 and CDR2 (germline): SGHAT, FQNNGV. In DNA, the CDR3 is TGTGCCAGCAGCCCCACCCAGGGGAATGGCTACACCTTC. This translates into CASSPTQGNGYTF.

The CDR3 nucleotides read TGTGCCAGTAGTAAAACCGGGACAGGGGGCGAAGAGACCCAGTACTTC. Translated: CASSKTGTGGEETQYF. The chain employs TRBV19 and TRBJ2-5; 12 bases line up with TRBD1. The V segment lost 4 bases and the J segment 3 bases; nucleotides outside the gene matches: 6. Germline V lookup: CDR1 LNHDA, CDR2 SQIVND (reference sequence). The CDR3 runs to 16 residues. Filled out from reference TRBV19 and TRBJ2-5, the complete variable domain reads DGGITQSPKYLFRKEGQNVTLSCEQNLNHDAMYWYRQDPGQGLRLIYYSQIVNDFQKGDIAEGYSVSREKKESFPLTVTSAQKNPTAFYLCASSKTGTGGEETQYFGPGTRLLVL.

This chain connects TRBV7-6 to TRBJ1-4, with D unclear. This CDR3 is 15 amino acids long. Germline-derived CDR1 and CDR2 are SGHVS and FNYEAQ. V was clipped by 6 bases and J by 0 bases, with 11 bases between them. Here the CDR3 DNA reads TGTGCCAGCAGTCGCAGGCTTGCAACTAATGAAAAACTGTTTTTT. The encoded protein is CASSRRLATNEKLFF.

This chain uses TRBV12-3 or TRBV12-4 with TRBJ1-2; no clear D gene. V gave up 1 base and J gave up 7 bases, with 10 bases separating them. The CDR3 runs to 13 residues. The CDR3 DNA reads TGTGCCAGCAGTTTAGGAGGGAGGAGTGGCTACACCTTC. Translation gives CASSLGGRSGYTF.

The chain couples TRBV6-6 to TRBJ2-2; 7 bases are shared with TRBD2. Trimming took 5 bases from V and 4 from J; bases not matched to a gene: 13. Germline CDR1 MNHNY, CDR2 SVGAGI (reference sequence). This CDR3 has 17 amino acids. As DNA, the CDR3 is TGTGCCAGCAGTCCCCGTCCTAGCGGTGTGGGCACCGGGGAGCTGTTTTTT. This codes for CASSPRPSGVGTGELFF.

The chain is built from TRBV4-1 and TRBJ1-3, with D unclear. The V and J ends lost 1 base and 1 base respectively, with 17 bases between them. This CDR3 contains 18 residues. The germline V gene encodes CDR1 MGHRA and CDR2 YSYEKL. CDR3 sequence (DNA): TGCGCCAGCAGCCAAGTGGGCAGAGACGCCCGATCTGGAAACACCATATATTTT. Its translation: CASSQVGRDARSGNTIYF.

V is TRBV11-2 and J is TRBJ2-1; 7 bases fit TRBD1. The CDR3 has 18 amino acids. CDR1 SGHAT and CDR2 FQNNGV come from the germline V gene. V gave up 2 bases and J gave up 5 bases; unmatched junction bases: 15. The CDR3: CASSLPLHRGRLDNEQFF. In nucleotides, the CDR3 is TGTGCCAGCAGCTTACCCCTTCACAGGGGTCGCCTCGACAATGAGCAGTTCTTC.

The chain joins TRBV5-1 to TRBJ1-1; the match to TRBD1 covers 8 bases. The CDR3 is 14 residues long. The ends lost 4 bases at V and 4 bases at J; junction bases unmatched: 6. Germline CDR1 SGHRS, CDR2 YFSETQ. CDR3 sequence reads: CASSPGQGVTEAFF. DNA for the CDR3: TGCGCCAGCAGCCCCGGACAGGGCGTCACTGAAGCTTTCTTT. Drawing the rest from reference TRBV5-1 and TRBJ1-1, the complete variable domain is KAGVTQTPRYLIKTRGQQVTLSCSPISGHRSVSWYQQTPGQGLQFLFEYFSETQRNKGNFPGRFSGRQFSNSRSEMNVSTLELGDSALYLCASSPGQGVTEAFFGQGTRLTVV.

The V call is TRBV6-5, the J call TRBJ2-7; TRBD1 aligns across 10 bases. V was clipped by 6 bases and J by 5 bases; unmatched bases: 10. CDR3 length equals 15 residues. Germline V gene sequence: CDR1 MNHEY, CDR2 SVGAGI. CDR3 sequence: CASSIPGQGFHEQYF. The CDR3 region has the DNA TGTGCCAGCAGCATACCGGGACAGGGGTTCCACGAGCAGTACTTC.

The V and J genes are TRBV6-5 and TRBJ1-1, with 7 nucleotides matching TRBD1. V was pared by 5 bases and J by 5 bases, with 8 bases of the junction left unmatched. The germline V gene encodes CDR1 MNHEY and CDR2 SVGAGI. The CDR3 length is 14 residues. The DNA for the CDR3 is TGTGCCAGCAGTCGACAGGGATTAGGAACTGAAGCTTTCTTT. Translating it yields CASSRQGLGTEAFF.

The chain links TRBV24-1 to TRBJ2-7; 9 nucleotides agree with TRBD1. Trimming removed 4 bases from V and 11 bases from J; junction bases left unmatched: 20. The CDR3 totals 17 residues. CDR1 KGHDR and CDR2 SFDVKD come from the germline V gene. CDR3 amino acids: CATSDRPSLTGGQCKYF. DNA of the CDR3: TGTGCCACCAGTGACCGCCCCTCGCTGACAGGGGGGCAATGCAAGTACTTC.

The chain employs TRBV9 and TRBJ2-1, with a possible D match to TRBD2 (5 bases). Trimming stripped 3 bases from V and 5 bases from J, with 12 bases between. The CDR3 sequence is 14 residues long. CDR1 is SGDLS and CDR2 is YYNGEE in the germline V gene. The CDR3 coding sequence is TGTGCCAGCAGCGGAGGGTCTGATAACAATGAGCAGTTCTTC. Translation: CASSGGSDNNEQFF.

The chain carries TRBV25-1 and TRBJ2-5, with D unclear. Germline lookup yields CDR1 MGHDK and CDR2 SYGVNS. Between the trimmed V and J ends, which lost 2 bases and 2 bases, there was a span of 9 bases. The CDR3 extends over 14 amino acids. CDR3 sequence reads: CASSEARVQETQYF. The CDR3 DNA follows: TGTGCCAGCAGTGAAGCCCGAGTACAAGAGACCCAGTACTTC.

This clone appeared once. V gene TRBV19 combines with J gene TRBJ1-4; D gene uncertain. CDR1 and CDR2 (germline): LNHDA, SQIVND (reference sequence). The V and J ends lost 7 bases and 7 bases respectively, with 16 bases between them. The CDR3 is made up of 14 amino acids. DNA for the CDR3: TGTGCCAGTACCGAACCAGGCGTTGTTGAAAAACTGTTTTTT. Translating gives CASTEPGVVEKLFF.

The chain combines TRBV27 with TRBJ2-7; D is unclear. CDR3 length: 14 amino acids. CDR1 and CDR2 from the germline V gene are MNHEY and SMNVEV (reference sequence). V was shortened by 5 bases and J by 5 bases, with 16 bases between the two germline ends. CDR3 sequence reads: CASSPLGYLDEQYF. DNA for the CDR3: TGTGCCAGCAGTCCATTGGGCTATTTGGACGAGCAGTACTTC.

Here the CDR3 DNA reads TGTGCCAGCAGCCAAGATCGACTAGCGGGGACAGATACGCAGTATTTT. Translated, it gives CASSQDRLAGTDTQYF. The chain recombines TRBV14 with TRBJ2-3, with 11 bases matching TRBD2. The germline gives CDR1 SGHDN, CDR2 FVKESK. The ends lost 0 bases at V and 3 bases at J; junction bases unmatched: 2. The CDR3 extends over 16 amino acids.

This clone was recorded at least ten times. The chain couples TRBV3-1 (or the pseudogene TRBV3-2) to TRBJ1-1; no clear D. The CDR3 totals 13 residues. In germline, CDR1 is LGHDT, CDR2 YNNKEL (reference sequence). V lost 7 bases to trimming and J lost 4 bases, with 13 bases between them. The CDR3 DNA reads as TGTGCCAGCACCCAGCGGGCGGCCACTGAAGCTTTCTTT. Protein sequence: CASTQRAATEAFF.

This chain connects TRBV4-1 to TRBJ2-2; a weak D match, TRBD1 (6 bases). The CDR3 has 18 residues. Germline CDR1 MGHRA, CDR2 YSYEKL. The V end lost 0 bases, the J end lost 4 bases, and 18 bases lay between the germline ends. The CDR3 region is CASSQEGKRQGSTGELFF. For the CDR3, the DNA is TGCGCCAGCAGCCAAGAAGGAAAGCGGCAGGGGTCCACCGGGGAGCTGTTTTTT.

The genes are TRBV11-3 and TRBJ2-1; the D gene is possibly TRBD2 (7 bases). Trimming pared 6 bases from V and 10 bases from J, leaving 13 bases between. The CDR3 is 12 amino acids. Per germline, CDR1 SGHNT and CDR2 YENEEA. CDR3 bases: TGTGCCAGCAGTCTCGGGGGGCCAGAGCAGTTCTTC. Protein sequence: CASSLGGPEQFF.

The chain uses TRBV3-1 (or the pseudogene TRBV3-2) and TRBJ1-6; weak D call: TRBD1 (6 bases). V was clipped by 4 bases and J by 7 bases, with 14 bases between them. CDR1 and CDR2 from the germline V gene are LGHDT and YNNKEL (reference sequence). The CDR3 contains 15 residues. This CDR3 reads CASSPRYRDNSPLHF. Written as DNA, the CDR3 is TGTGCCAGCAGCCCCAGATACAGGGACAATTCACCCCTCCACTTT.

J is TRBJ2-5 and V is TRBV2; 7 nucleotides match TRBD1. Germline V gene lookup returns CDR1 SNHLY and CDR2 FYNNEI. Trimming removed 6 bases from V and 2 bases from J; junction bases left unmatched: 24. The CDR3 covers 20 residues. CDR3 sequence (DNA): TGTGCCAGCAGCGATCCTATCCTCAAGACAGGGAAGGTCCCTCAAGAGACCCAGTACTTC. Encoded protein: CASSDPILKTGKVPQETQYF.

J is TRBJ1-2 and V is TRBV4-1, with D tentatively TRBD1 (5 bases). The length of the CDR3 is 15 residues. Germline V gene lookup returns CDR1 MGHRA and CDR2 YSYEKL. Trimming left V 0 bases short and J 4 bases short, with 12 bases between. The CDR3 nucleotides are TGCGCCAGCAGCCAAGAGCCCACCGGGGGCTATGGCTACACCTTC. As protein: CASSQEPTGGYGYTF.

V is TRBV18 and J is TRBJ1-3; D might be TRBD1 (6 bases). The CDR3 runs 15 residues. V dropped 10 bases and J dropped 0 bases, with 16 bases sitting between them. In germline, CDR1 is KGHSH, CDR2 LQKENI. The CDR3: CATEGQPNSGNTIYF. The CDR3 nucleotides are TGTGCCACCGAGGGACAACCTAACTCTGGAAACACCATATATTTT.